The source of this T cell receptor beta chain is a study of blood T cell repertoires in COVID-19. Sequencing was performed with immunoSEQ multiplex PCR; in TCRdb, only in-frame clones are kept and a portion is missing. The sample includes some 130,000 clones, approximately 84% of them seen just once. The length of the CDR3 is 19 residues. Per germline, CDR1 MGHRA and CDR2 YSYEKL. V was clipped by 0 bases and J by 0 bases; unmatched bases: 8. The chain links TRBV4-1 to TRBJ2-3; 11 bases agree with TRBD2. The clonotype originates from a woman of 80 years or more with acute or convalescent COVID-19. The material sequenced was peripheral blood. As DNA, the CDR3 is TGCGCCAGCAGCCAAGATCGGGCTAGCGGGGGGCTCAGCACAGATACGCAGTATTTT. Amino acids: CASSQDRASGGLSTDTQYF.